The rows below give T cell receptor beta chains drawn from one sample of a study of cytomegalovirus exposure and HLA in healthy donors. Sequenced by immunoSEQ multiplex PCR; TCRdb stores in-frame clones only, minus some. This sample yields over 150,000 clones, of which 84% are seen a single time; 0.38% belongs to the top ten. The sequencing sample was made of PBMCs. These TCRs come from a boy younger than 10 in good health and CMV-seronegative. Each CDR3 is given with its conserved first and last residue. The D gene is left open where the match is weak. Clone size is shown for a subset of rows, as once, few, many or a class of expanded clone.

v_gene: TRBV5-6; j_gene: TRBJ2-7; abundance: -; d_gene: TRBD1; CDR3aa: CASSLVGTGTYEQYF; CDR3nt: TGTGCCAGCAGCTTGGTAGGGACAGGGACCTACGAGCAGTACTTC
v_gene: TRBV7-9; j_gene: TRBJ2-1; abundance: -; d_gene: TRBD2; CDR3aa: CASSLSTSGSYNEQFF; CDR3nt: TGTGCCAGCAGCTTATCGACTAGCGGGTCTTACAATGAGCAGTTCTTC
v_gene: TRBV5-5; j_gene: TRBJ2-1; abundance: few; d_gene: -; CDR3aa: CASSLNWRGSYNEQFF; CDR3nt: TGTGCCAGCAGCTTGAATTGGCGGGGCTCCTACAATGAGCAGTTCTTC
v_gene: TRBV6-1; j_gene: TRBJ2-7; abundance: -; d_gene: -; CDR3aa: CASGSGYLSYEQYF; CDR3nt: TGTGCCAGCGGTTCAGGGTACCTCTCCTACGAGCAGTACTTC
v_gene: TRBV25-1; j_gene: TRBJ1-6; abundance: -; d_gene: -; CDR3aa: CASSDYGAYNSPLHF; CDR3nt: TGTGCCAGCAGTGACTACGGGGCCTATAATTCACCCCTCCACTTT
v_gene: TRBV15; j_gene: TRBJ1-4; abundance: few; d_gene: TRBD1; CDR3aa: CATSRDRGHEKLFF; CDR3nt: TGTGCCACCAGCAGGGACAGGGGTCATGAAAAACTGTTTTTT
v_gene: TRBV9; j_gene: TRBJ2-5; abundance: -; d_gene: -; CDR3aa: CASSVVRCVETQYF; CDR3nt: TGTGCCAGCAGCGTAGTTCGGTGCGTAGAGACCCAGTACTTC
v_gene: TRBV4-1; j_gene: TRBJ2-7; abundance: -; d_gene: -; CDR3aa: CASSQLPSAYEQYF; CDR3nt: TGCGCCAGCAGCCAACTCCCCAGTGCTTACGAGCAGTACTTC
v_gene: TRBV7-9; j_gene: TRBJ2-1; abundance: -; d_gene: -; CDR3aa: CASSGQVNEQFF; CDR3nt: TGTGCCAGCAGCGGTCAGGTAAATGAGCAGTTCTTC
v_gene: TRBV2; j_gene: TRBJ2-2; abundance: -; d_gene: -; CDR3aa: CASSVGTANTGELFF; CDR3nt: TGTGCCAGCAGTGTGGGGACTGCGAACACCGGGGAGCTGTTTTTT
v_gene: TRBV5-4; j_gene: TRBJ1-2; abundance: once; d_gene: TRBD1; CDR3aa: CASSWDRGTVSTF; CDR3nt: TGTGCCAGCAGCTGGGACAGGGGGACTGTCTCCACCTTC
v_gene: TRBV7-9; j_gene: TRBJ2-7; abundance: -; d_gene: TRBD1; CDR3aa: CASSTPSGGTYEQYF; CDR3nt: TGTGCCAGCAGCACCCCCTCAGGGGGCACCTACGAGCAGTACTTC
v_gene: TRBV28; j_gene: TRBJ2-1; abundance: few; d_gene: TRBD1; CDR3aa: CASSLDRGISDYSYNEQFF; CDR3nt: TGTGCCAGCAGTTTAGACAGGGGTATCAGCGACTACTCCTACAATGAGCAGTTCTTC
v_gene: TRBV27; j_gene: TRBJ2-3; abundance: once; d_gene: -; CDR3aa: CASSLSREWTDTQYF; CDR3nt: TGTGCCAGCAGTTTATCAAGGGAGTGGACAGATACGCAGTATTTT
v_gene: TRBV6-6; j_gene: TRBJ2-5; abundance: -; d_gene: -; CDR3aa: CASRGLRGQKTQYF; CDR3nt: TGTGCCAGCAGAGGACTGCGGGGTCAAAAGACCCAGTACTTC
v_gene: TRBV27; j_gene: TRBJ2-5; abundance: -; d_gene: TRBD2; CDR3aa: CASSRTPGLGPQETQYF; CDR3nt: TGTGCCAGCAGCCGAACCCCGGGACTAGGACCCCAAGAGACCCAGTACTTC
v_gene: TRBV18; j_gene: TRBJ2-2; abundance: -; d_gene: -; CDR3aa: CASSPSAGELFF; CDR3nt: TGTGCCAGCTCACCATCCGCCGGGGAGCTGTTTTTT
v_gene: TRBV12-5; j_gene: TRBJ2-7; abundance: -; d_gene: -; CDR3aa: CASALSPGIHEQYF; CDR3nt: TGTGCTAGTGCCCTAAGCCCGGGGATCCACGAGCAGTACTTC
v_gene: TRBV6-1; j_gene: TRBJ1-1; abundance: -; d_gene: -; CDR3aa: CASTGGRTEAFF; CDR3nt: TGTGCCAGCACGGGGGGGCGCACTGAAGCTTTCTTT
v_gene: TRBV7-9; j_gene: TRBJ2-1; abundance: -; d_gene: TRBD1; CDR3aa: CASSLGDRGMDEQFF; CDR3nt: TGTGCCAGCAGCTTAGGGGACAGGGGGATGGATGAGCAGTTCTTC
v_gene: TRBV7-2; j_gene: TRBJ1-2; abundance: -; d_gene: -; CDR3aa: CASSLGGRVYGYTF; CDR3nt: TGTGCCAGCAGCTTAGGTGGCCGGGTATATGGCTACACCTTC
v_gene: TRBV30; j_gene: TRBJ2-6; abundance: few; d_gene: -; CDR3aa: CAWTGDPGANVLTF; CDR3nt: TGTGCCTGGACAGGGGATCCTGGGGCCAACGTCCTGACTTTC
v_gene: TRBV30; j_gene: TRBJ1-4; abundance: -; d_gene: TRBD1; CDR3aa: CAWRGTGGTNEKLFF; CDR3nt: TGTGCCTGGAGGGGGACAGGGGGCACTAATGAAAAACTGTTTTTT
v_gene: TRBV9; j_gene: TRBJ2-5; abundance: -; d_gene: TRBD2; CDR3aa: CASSVETSGGKETQYF; CDR3nt: TGTGCCAGCAGCGTAGAGACTAGCGGAGGAAAAGAGACCCAGTACTTC
v_gene: TRBV27; j_gene: TRBJ2-3; abundance: -; d_gene: TRBD2; CDR3aa: CASSFRAGDTQYF; CDR3nt: TGTGCCAGCAGTTTCCGAGCGGGGGATACGCAGTATTTT
v_gene: TRBV9; j_gene: TRBJ2-7; abundance: once; d_gene: TRBD2; CDR3aa: CASSVEAGGAYEQYF; CDR3nt: TGTGCCAGCAGCGTCGAAGCGGGAGGGGCCTACGAGCAGTACTTC
v_gene: TRBV9; j_gene: TRBJ2-1; abundance: few; d_gene: TRBD1; CDR3aa: CASSVVGTGGYNEQFF; CDR3nt: TGTGCCAGCAGCGTAGTTGGGACAGGGGGCTACAATGAGCAGTTCTTC
v_gene: TRBV19; j_gene: TRBJ2-3; abundance: -; d_gene: -; CDR3aa: CASSPSASTDTQYF; CDR3nt: TGTGCCAGTAGTCCGAGCGCTAGCACAGATACGCAGTATTTT
v_gene: TRBV7-2; j_gene: TRBJ2-5; abundance: once; d_gene: -; CDR3aa: CASSLVVAGWKTQYF; CDR3nt: TGTGCCAGCAGCTTAGTTGTCGCAGGGTGGAAGACCCAGTACTTC
v_gene: TRBV6-6; j_gene: TRBJ2-5; abundance: -; d_gene: -; CDR3aa: CASSYSSLRRAETQYF; CDR3nt: TGTGCCAGCAGTTACTCCTCTCTGAGGAGGGCAGAGACCCAGTACTTC
v_gene: TRBV5-4; j_gene: TRBJ2-1; abundance: -; d_gene: TRBD2; CDR3aa: CASSREGPTYNEQFF; CDR3nt: TGTGCCAGCAGCCGGGAGGGGCCCACCTACAATGAGCAGTTCTTC
v_gene: TRBV7-9; j_gene: TRBJ2-5; abundance: -; d_gene: TRBD2; CDR3aa: CASSSMGSAGEVLETQYF; CDR3nt: TGTGCCAGCAGCTCTATGGGATCGGCGGGAGAGGTTTTGGAGACCCAGTACTTC
v_gene: TRBV5-1; j_gene: TRBJ2-5; abundance: few; d_gene: -; CDR3aa: CASRGGETQYF; CDR3nt: TGCGCCAGCAGAGGCGGGGAGACCCAGTACTTC
v_gene: TRBV6-1; j_gene: TRBJ1-3; abundance: -; d_gene: TRBD1; CDR3aa: CASSDGTGAGNTIYF; CDR3nt: TGTGCCAGCAGTGACGGGACAGGGGCTGGAAACACCATATATTTT
v_gene: TRBV28; j_gene: TRBJ1-1; abundance: -; d_gene: -; CDR3aa: CASLDASRQRNEAFF; CDR3nt: TGTGCCAGCTTGGACGCATCAAGACAGAGGAATGAAGCTTTCTTT
v_gene: TRBV10-3; j_gene: TRBJ2-3; abundance: -; d_gene: TRBD1; CDR3aa: CAISGTGTITDTQYF; CDR3nt: TGTGCCATCAGTGGGACAGGGACCATCACAGATACGCAGTATTTT
v_gene: TRBV19; j_gene: TRBJ1-1; abundance: -; d_gene: TRBD1; CDR3aa: CASSGTGAGMTEAFF; CDR3nt: TGTGCCAGTAGCGGGACAGGAGCGGGTATGACTGAAGCTTTCTTT
v_gene: TRBV5-1; j_gene: TRBJ1-6; abundance: -; d_gene: -; CDR3aa: CASSLTDGMSSPLHF; CDR3nt: TGCGCCAGCAGCTTGACCGACGGGATGAGTTCACCCCTCCACTTT
v_gene: TRBV18; j_gene: TRBJ1-1; abundance: -; d_gene: TRBD1; CDR3aa: CASSLQGVTEAFF; CDR3nt: TGTGCCAGCTCACTGCAGGGGGTAACTGAAGCTTTCTTT
v_gene: TRBV5-1; j_gene: TRBJ2-5; abundance: -; d_gene: TRBD2; CDR3aa: CASSGEGLRAGEETQYF; CDR3nt: TGCGCCAGCAGCGGCGAGGGCTTAAGAGCGGGAGAAGAGACCCAGTACTTC
v_gene: TRBV14; j_gene: TRBJ1-1; abundance: -; d_gene: TRBD1; CDR3aa: CASSQLLPGQIQKAFF; CDR3nt: TGTGCCAGCAGCCAACTGTTACCGGGACAGATACAGAAAGCTTTCTTT
v_gene: TRBV4-1; j_gene: TRBJ1-1; abundance: -; d_gene: -; CDR3aa: CASSQDWIGYTEAFF; CDR3nt: TGCGCCAGCAGCCAAGATTGGATCGGGTACACTGAAGCTTTCTTT
v_gene: TRBV2; j_gene: TRBJ2-3; abundance: -; d_gene: -; CDR3aa: CASRGEAPDTQYF; CDR3nt: TGTGCCAGCAGGGGGGAGGCCCCGGATACGCAGTATTTT
v_gene: TRBV10-3; j_gene: TRBJ2-7; abundance: -; d_gene: TRBD2; CDR3aa: CAISETTSGRGEQYF; CDR3nt: TGTGCCATCAGTGAGACCACTAGCGGGAGGGGCGAGCAGTACTTC
v_gene: TRBV4-1; j_gene: TRBJ2-7; abundance: -; d_gene: TRBD2; CDR3aa: CASSQKPQAGGHYEQYF; CDR3nt: TGCGCCAGCAGCCAAAAACCCCAAGCGGGAGGGCACTACGAGCAGTACTTC
v_gene: TRBV7-9; j_gene: TRBJ1-2; abundance: -; d_gene: TRBD1; CDR3aa: CASSSQVPDRVFGYTF; CDR3nt: TGTGCCAGCAGCTCCCAAGTACCGGACAGGGTATTCGGCTACACCTTC
v_gene: TRBV6-1; j_gene: TRBJ2-2; abundance: -; d_gene: TRBD2; CDR3aa: CASRTSRNTGELFF; CDR3nt: TGTGCCAGCAGGACTAGCAGGAACACCGGGGAGCTGTTTTTT
v_gene: TRBV2; j_gene: TRBJ2-1; abundance: -; d_gene: TRBD2; CDR3aa: CASSEGSSGIIGDEQFF; CDR3nt: TGTGCCAGCAGTGAAGGGTCTAGCGGGATCATTGGCGATGAGCAGTTCTTC
v_gene: TRBV5-4; j_gene: TRBJ2-7; abundance: -; d_gene: -; CDR3aa: CASSPFGASLYEQYF; CDR3nt: TGTGCCAGCAGCCCTTTTGGGGCCAGCCTTTACGAGCAGTACTTC
v_gene: TRBV4-1; j_gene: TRBJ2-3; abundance: -; d_gene: TRBD2; CDR3aa: CASSHPRTSGRVPRATDTQYF; CDR3nt: TGCGCCAGCAGCCACCCCAGGACTAGCGGGAGGGTCCCCCGTGCCACAGATACGCAGTATTTT
v_gene: TRBV5-8; j_gene: TRBJ2-7; abundance: -; d_gene: TRBD2; CDR3aa: CASSLNFGTSGPLTEQYF; CDR3nt: TGTGCCAGCAGCTTGAATTTCGGGACTAGCGGCCCGTTGACCGAGCAGTACTTC
v_gene: TRBV12-5; j_gene: TRBJ2-5; abundance: -; d_gene: TRBD2; CDR3aa: CASGPLAGKQETQYF; CDR3nt: TGTGCTAGTGGACCACTAGCGGGGAAACAAGAGACCCAGTACTTC
v_gene: TRBV2; j_gene: TRBJ2-5; abundance: -; d_gene: TRBD2; CDR3aa: CASSTGTSGAIGGQETQYF; CDR3nt: TGTGCCAGCAGTACCGGGACTAGCGGGGCCATTGGGGGCCAAGAGACCCAGTACTTC